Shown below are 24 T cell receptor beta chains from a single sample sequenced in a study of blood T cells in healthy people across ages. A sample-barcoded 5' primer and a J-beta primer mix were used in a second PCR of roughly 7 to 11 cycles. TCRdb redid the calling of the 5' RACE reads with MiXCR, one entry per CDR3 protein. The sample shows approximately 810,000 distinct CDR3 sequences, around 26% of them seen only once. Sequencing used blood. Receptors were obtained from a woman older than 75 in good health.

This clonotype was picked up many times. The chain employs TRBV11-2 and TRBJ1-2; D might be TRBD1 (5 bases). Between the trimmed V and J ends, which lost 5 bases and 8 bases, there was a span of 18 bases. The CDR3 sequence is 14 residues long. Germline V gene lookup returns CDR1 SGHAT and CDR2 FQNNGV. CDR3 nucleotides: TGTGCCAGCAGCCCCCTACGGGGACGAGGAGGCTACACCTTC. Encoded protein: CASSPLRGRGGYTF.

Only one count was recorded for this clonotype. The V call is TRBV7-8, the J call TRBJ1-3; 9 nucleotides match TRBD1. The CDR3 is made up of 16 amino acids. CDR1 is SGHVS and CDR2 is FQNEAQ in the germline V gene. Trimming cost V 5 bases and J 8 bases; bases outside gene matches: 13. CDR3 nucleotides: TGTGCCAGCAGCAGGAGGACAGGGGCGTATGGGGACACCATATATTTT. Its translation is CASSRRTGAYGDTIYF. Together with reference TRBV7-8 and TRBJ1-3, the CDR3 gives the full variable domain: GAGVSQSPRYKVAKRGQDVALRCDPISGHVSLFWYQQALGQGPEFLTYFQNEAQLDKSGLPSDRFFAERPEGSVSTLKIQRTQQEDSAVYLCASSRRTGAYGDTIYFGEGSWLTVV.

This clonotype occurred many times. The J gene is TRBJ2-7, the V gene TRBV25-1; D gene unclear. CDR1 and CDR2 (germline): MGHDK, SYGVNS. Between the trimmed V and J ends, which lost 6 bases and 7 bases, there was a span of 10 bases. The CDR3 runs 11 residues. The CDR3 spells CASSRSREQYF. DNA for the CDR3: TGTGCCAGCAGCCGAAGTAGGGAGCAGTACTTC.

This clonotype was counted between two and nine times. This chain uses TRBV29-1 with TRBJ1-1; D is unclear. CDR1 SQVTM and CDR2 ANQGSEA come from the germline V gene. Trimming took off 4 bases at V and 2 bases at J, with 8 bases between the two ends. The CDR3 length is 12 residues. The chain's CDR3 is CSVVGENTEAFF. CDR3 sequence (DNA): TGCAGCGTTGTTGGAGAAAACACTGAAGCTTTCTTT.

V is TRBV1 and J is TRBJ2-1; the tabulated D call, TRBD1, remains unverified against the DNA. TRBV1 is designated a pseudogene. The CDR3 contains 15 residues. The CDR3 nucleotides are TGCACCAGCAGCCATCACAGGGGGCGTAGGGAGACCCAGTTCTTC. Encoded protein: CTSSHHRGRRETQFF.

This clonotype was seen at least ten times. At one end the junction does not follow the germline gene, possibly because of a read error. The CDR3 sequence: CASTQQGVQYF. In DNA form, the CDR3 reads TGTGCCAGCACCCAACAGGGGGTCCAGTACTTC. This chain links TRBV3-1 with TRBJ2-5; 8 bases align to TRBD1. CDR1 LGHDT and CDR2 YNNKEL come from the germline V gene (reference sequence). The CDR3 is made up of 11 amino acids.

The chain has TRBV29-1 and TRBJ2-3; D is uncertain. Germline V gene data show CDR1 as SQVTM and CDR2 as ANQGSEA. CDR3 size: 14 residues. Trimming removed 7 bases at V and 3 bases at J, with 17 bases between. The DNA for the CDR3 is TGCAGCGCCACGTTTTGGCTCCGGACAGATACGCAGTATTTT. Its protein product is CSATFWLRTDTQYF.

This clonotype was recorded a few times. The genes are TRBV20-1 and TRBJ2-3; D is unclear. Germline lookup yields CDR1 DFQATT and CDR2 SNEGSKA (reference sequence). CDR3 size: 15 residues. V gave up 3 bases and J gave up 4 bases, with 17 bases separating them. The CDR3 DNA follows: TGCAGTGCTAGGGCGTGGAGCGAGGCCGCAGATACGCAGTATTTT. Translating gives CSARAWSEAADTQYF.

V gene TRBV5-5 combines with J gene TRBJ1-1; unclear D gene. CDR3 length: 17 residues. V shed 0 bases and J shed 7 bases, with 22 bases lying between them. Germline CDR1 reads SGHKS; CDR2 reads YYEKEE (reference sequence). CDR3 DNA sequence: TGTGCCAGCAGCTTGGCCCTTTGGACCCCCCCTAAGAATGAAGCTTTCTTT. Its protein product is CASSLALWTPPKNEAFF.

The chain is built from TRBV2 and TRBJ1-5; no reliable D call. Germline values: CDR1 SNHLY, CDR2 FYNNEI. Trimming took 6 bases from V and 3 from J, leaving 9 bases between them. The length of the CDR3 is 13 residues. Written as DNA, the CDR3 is TGTGCCAGCAGCGCCCTTTACAATCAGCCCCAGCATTTT. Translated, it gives CASSALYNQPQHF.

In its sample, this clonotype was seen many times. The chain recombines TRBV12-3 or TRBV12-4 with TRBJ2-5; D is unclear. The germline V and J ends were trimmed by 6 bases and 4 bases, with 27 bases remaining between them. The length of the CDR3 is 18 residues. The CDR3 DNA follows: TGTGCCAGCAGACCCCAGCGATTGACAAGCCCGGGTGGAGAGACCCAGTACTTC. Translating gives CASRPQRLTSPGGETQYF.

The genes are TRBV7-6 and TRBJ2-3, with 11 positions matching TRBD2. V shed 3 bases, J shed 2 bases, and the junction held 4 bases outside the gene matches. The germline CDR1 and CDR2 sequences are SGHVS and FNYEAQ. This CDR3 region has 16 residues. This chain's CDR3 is CASSFLAGGTTDTQYF. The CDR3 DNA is TGTGCCAGCAGCTTCCTAGCGGGAGGCACCACAGATACGCAGTATTTT. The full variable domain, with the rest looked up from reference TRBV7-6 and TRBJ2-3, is GAGVSQSPRYKVTKRGQDVALRCDPISGHVSLYWYRQALGQGPEFLTYFNYEAQQDKSGLPNDRFSAERPEGSISTLTIQRTEQRDSAMYRCASSFLAGGTTDTQYFGPGTRLTVL.

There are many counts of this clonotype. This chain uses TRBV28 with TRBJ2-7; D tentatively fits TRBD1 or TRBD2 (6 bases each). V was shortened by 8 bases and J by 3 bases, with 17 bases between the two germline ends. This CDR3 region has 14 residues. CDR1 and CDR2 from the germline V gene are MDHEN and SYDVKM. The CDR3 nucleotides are TGTGCCAGCGGGGGTCTCCGGGGGCGCTACGAGCAGTACTTC. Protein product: CASGGLRGRYEQYF.

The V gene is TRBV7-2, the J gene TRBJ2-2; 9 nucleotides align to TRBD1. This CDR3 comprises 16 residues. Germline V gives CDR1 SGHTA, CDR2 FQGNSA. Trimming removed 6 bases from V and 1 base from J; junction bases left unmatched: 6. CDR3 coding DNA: TGTGCCAGCAGAAACGGACAGGGGTTGAACACCGGGGAGCTGTTTTTT. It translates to CASRNGQGLNTGELFF.

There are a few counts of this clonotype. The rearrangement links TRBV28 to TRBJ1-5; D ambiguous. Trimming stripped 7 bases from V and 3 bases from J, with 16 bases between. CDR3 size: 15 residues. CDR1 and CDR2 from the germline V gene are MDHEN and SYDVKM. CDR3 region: CASTQSGTSNQPQHF. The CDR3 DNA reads TGTGCCAGCACCCAATCCGGAACTTCCAATCAGCCCCAGCATTTT.

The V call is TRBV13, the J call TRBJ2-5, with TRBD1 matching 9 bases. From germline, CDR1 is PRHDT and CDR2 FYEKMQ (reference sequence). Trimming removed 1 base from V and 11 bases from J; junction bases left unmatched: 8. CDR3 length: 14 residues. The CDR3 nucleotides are TGTGCCAGCAGCTTAGAGGGACAGGGAGGTGAGCAGTACTTC. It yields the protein CASSLEGQGGEQYF.

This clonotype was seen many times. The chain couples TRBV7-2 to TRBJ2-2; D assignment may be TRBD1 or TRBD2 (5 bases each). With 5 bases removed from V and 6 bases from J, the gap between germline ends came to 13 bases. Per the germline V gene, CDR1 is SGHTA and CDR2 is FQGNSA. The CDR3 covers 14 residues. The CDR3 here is CASSRGVGAGELFF. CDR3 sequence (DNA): TGTGCCAGCAGCAGAGGGGTCGGGGCCGGGGAGCTGTTTTTT.

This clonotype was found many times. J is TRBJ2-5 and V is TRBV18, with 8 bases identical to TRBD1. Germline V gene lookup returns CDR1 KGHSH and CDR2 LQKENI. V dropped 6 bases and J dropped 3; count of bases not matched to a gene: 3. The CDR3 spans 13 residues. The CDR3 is CASSSGQEETQYF. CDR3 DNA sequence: TGTGCCAGCTCGTCGGGACAGGAAGAGACCCAGTACTTC.

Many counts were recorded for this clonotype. The CDR3 nucleotides are TGTGCCAGCAGCGGGACTGGGGGCCTAGCCAAAAACATTCAGTACTTC. The encoded protein is CASSGTGGLAKNIQYF. The chain combines TRBV11-2 with TRBJ2-4, with D perhaps assigned TRBD1 or TRBD2 (6 bases each). Germline-derived CDR1 and CDR2 are SGHAT and FQNNGV. V gave up 5 bases and J gave up 0 bases, with 14 bases separating them. The CDR3 loop spans 16 amino acids.

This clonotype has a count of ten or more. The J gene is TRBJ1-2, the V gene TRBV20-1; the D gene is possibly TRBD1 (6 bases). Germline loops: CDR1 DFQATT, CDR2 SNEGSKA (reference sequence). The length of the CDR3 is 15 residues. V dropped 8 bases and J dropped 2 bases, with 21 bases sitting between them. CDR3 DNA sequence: TGCAGTACCAGGGACGGACAGAGCTCAAACTATGGCTACACCTTC. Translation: CSTRDGQSSNYGYTF.

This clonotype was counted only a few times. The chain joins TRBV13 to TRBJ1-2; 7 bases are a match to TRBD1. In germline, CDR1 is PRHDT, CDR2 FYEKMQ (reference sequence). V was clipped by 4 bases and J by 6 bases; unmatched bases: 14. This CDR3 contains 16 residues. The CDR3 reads CASSYNRGGAGNGYTF. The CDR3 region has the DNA TGTGCCAGCAGCTACAACAGAGGGGGCGCGGGAAATGGCTACACCTTC.

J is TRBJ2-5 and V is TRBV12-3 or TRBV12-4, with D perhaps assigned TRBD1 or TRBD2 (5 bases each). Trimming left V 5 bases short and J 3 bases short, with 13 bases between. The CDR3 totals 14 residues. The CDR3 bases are TGTGCCAGCAGTCCCACGGGGCCAAAAGAGACCCAGTACTTC. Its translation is CASSPTGPKETQYF.

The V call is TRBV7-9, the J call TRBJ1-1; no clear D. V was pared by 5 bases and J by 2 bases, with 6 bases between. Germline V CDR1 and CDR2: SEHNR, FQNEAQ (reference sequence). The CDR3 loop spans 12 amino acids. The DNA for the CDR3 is TGTGCCAGCAGCCACGGAAACACTGAAGCTTTCTTT. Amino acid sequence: CASSHGNTEAFF.

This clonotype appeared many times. The CDR3 DNA reads TGCAGTGCTAGACTGGCGGGGGGGTCCTACAATGAGCAGTTCTTC. Encoded protein: CSARLAGGSYNEQFF. The rearrangement links TRBV20-1 to TRBJ2-1; 9 nucleotides match TRBD2. V gave up 2 bases and J gave up 1 base; unmatched junction bases: 3. The germline CDR1 and CDR2 sequences are DFQATT and SNEGSKA (reference sequence). CDR3 size: 15 residues.